Shown below are 16 T cell receptor beta chains from a single sample sequenced in a study of cytomegalovirus exposure and HLA in healthy donors. The PCR contained 60 Vbeta and 13 Jbeta primers. TCRdb keeps only in-frame clones here, not all; method: immunoSEQ multiplex PCR. Of 60,000 to 65,000 clones listed, around 75% are singletons. The sequenced material came from PBMCs. These receptors all come from a woman aged 40-49 years in good health and CMV-seropositive.

This clone turned up a few times. This rearrangement joins TRBV5-1 to TRBJ1-4; 9 bases fit TRBD1. This CDR3 contains 13 residues. Germline loops: CDR1 SGHRS, CDR2 YFSETQ. V was clipped by 7 bases and J by 5 bases; unmatched bases: 3. CDR3 coding DNA: TGCGCCAGCCACACAGGGGGCAATGAAAAACTGTTTTTT. Its protein product is CASHTGGNEKLFF.

This chain links TRBV19 with TRBJ2-7; a possible D gene is TRBD2 (5 bases). The CDR3 covers 15 residues. From germline, CDR1 is LNHDA and CDR2 SQIVND (reference sequence). The germline V and J ends were trimmed by 5 bases and 0 bases, with 14 bases remaining between them. The DNA for the CDR3 is TGTGCCAGTAGTGTTGACATGGACTTCTCCTACGAGCAGTACTTC. The encoded protein is CASSVDMDFSYEQYF.

The chain carries TRBV5-1 and TRBJ2-3, with D perhaps matching TRBD2 (6 bases). The germline CDR1 and CDR2 sequences are SGHRS and YFSETQ. CDR3 size: 13 residues. V gave up 0 bases and J gave up 4 bases, with 6 bases separating them. DNA for the CDR3: TGCGCCAGCAGCTTGGGGGGGGCAGATACGCAGTATTTT. Protein product: CASSLGGADTQYF.

This clone was seen only once. One end of the junction fails to match germline, which may point to a read error. The rearrangement joins TRBV15 to TRBJ1-1; D is possibly TRBD1 (6 bases). This CDR3 has 12 amino acids. Germline CDR1 and CDR2: LNHNV and YYDKDF (reference sequence). CDR3 sequence: CATSRDGQGRVF. The CDR3 DNA reads TGTGCCACCAGCAGAGATGGCCAGGGGAGGGTCTTT.

The chain uses TRBV27 and TRBJ2-1; 11 bases align to TRBD2. CDR1 is MNHEY and CDR2 is SMNVEV in the germline V gene (reference sequence). The ends lost 10 bases at V and 0 bases at J; junction bases unmatched: 11. This CDR3 is built from 17 residues. The CDR3 sequence is CAILTSGAPSSYNEQFF. CDR3 bases: TGTGCCATCCTGACTAGCGGGGCTCCGAGCTCCTACAATGAGCAGTTCTTC.

The chain joins TRBV27 to TRBJ1-1, with D maybe TRBD1 (5 bases). The germline gives CDR1 MNHEY, CDR2 SMNVEV (reference sequence). CDR3 length: 14 residues. Between the trimmed V and J ends, which lost 5 bases and 5 bases, there was a span of 15 bases. The CDR3 sequence: CASSPQGARTEAFF. The CDR3 region has the DNA TGTGCCAGCAGTCCCCAAGGGGCGAGGACTGAAGCTTTCTTT.

The chain couples TRBV5-1 to TRBJ2-6; D might be TRBD1 (5 bases). V lost 1 base and J 0 bases, leaving 8 bases between the germline ends. The germline V gene encodes CDR1 SGHRS and CDR2 YFSETQ. The CDR3 runs 16 residues. CDR3 sequence reads: CASSLRQGSGANVLTF. CDR3 bases: TGCGCCAGCAGCTTGCGTCAGGGCTCTGGGGCCAACGTCCTGACTTTC.

This chain uses TRBV5-1 with TRBJ2-6; D gene ambiguous. In germline, CDR1 is SGHRS, CDR2 YFSETQ. Deletions cut 3 bases from V and 2 bases from J, with 3 bases between. The CDR3 sequence is 13 residues long. CDR3 nucleotide sequence: TGCGCCAGCAGCTCTGCTGGGGCCAACGTCCTGACTTTC. Its protein product is CASSSAGANVLTF.

The chain has TRBV6-6 and TRBJ1-1; 7 bases align to TRBD1. The V and J ends lost 6 bases and 6 bases, in that order; junction bases with no gene match: 10. Germline V gives CDR1 MNHNY, CDR2 SVGAGI (reference sequence). The CDR3 is made up of 14 amino acids. Here the CDR3 DNA reads TGTGCCAGCAGGCGACAGGGTTGGTTGCCTGAAGCTTTCTTT. It codes for CASRRQGWLPEAFF.

This sequence joins TRBV9 and TRBJ1-1; 7 bases agree with TRBD1. CDR1 is SGDLS and CDR2 is YYNGEE in the germline V gene. The CDR3 covers 15 residues. With V trimmed by 0 bases and J by 0 bases, 2 bases remained unmatched. The CDR3 here is CASSVGDSMNTEAFF. CDR3 sequence (DNA): TGTGCCAGCAGCGTAGGGGACAGCATGAACACTGAAGCTTTCTTT.

The chain couples TRBV29-1 to TRBJ1-4, with D possibly TRBD1 on 5 matching bases. The CDR3 runs 14 residues. Trimming shortened V by 4 bases and J by 1 base, and 10 bases separated the two germline ends. Germline V gene sequence: CDR1 SQVTM, CDR2 ANQGSEA. The CDR3, as DNA: TGCAGCGTTGGCAGGGAAGGAACTAATGAAAAACTGTTTTTT. This codes for CSVGREGTNEKLFF.

The gene calls are TRBV19 and TRBJ1-5; 7 positions match TRBD1. The length of the CDR3 is 13 residues. Germline values: CDR1 LNHDA, CDR2 SQIVND (reference sequence). The trim removed 7 bases at V and 4 bases at J, leaving 4 bases unmatched. The chain's CDR3 is CASTSTGNQPQHF. The CDR3 nucleotides are TGTGCCAGTACGTCGACAGGGAATCAGCCCCAGCATTTT.

This chain joins TRBV19 and TRBJ1-4; D is uncertain. Germline values: CDR1 LNHDA, CDR2 SQIVND (reference sequence). The CDR3 has 15 amino acids. V was shortened by 6 bases and J by 5 bases, with 16 bases between the two germline ends. The CDR3 nucleotides are TGTGCCAGTAGCCCCCGCCGGGGTGGGAATGAAAAACTGTTTTTT. It specifies CASSPRRGGNEKLFF.

The chain links TRBV4-1 to TRBJ2-5; TRBD2 is a possible D gene (5 bases). The J call may not be correct, given that the DNA end is closer to TRBJ2-7. The germline V gene has CDR1 MGHRA and CDR2 YSYEKL. The CDR3 spans 16 residues. The CDR3 sequence: CASSQDHREYTYEQYF. The DNA of the CDR3 is TGCGCCAGCAGCCAAGATCACCGGGAATACACCTACGAGCAGTACTTC.

The V call is TRBV5-8, the J call TRBJ1-2, with 8 nucleotides matching TRBD1. The J segment lost 4 bases and the V segment lost 4 bases, leaving 15 bases of the junction unmatched. Germline values: CDR1 SGHTS, CDR2 YDEGEE. This CDR3 spans 17 amino acids. CDR3 protein: CASSLRGTGGIAYGYTF. CDR3 DNA: TGTGCCAGCAGCCTTAGAGGGACAGGTGGAATCGCCTATGGCTACACCTTC.

The chain employs TRBV27 and TRBJ1-6, with TRBD1 identical over 8 bases. Germline trimming cut 6 bases from V and 7 bases from J; bases unmatched to any gene: 14. Germline assignment: CDR1 MNHEY and CDR2 SMNVEV (reference sequence). This CDR3 has 17 residues. In DNA form, the CDR3 reads TGTGCCAGCAGCTACAACCTCAGGGGGCGTTTAAATTCACCCCTCCACTTT. Encoded protein: CASSYNLRGRLNSPLHF.